This entry concerns a single TCR beta chain. Germline CDR1 is SNHLY and CDR2 is FYNNEI. The CDR3 is 12 amino acids. The ends were cut back, 4 bases at V and 10 bases at J, with 8 bases in the middle. This entry is derived from a study of control samples from healthy donors and cancer patients. TCRdb's copy holds only in-frame clones and misses some; the assay was immunoSEQ multiplex PCR. The profile shows 160,000 or so clones, 92% of them singletons. The receptor was derived from a woman in her 30s in good health. The chain links TRBV2 to TRBJ1-6; a weak D match, TRBD1 (6 bases). The specimen was blood. The CDR3 DNA is TGTGCCAGCAGTGCCCAGGGGTCACCCCTCCACTTT. Encoded protein: CASSAQGSPLHF.